This T cell receptor (beta chain) was captured in a study of T cell repertoires in cytomegalovirus infection. TCRdb reprocessed the reads via MiXCR and lists one record per CDR3 protein. The sample has some 940,000 distinct CDR3 sequences, approximately 31% seen once. Worth noting for this clonotype: The target antigen is unknown.

Germline lookup yields CDR1 SEHNR and CDR2 FQNEAQ (reference sequence). The V and J ends lost 5 bases and 2 bases, in that order; junction bases with no gene match: 10. The CDR3 runs to 16 residues. The sample in question was cultured CD8+ T cells from PBMCs, obtained from culture after CMV antigen stimulation. The origin of this receptor is a human donor in good health (CMV status not recorded). Some clones in this sample may be carry-over from other donors' samples. This chain connects TRBV7-9 to TRBJ2-3; TRBD1 aligns across 7 bases. CDR3 region: CASSPGTGAYTDTQYF. The CDR3 coding sequence is TGTGCCAGCAGCCCGGGAACAGGGGCCTACACAGATACGCAGTATTTT. Full variable domain (outside the CDR3, taken from reference TRBV7-9 and TRBJ2-3): DTGVSQNPRHKITKRGQNVTFRCDPISEHNRLYWYRQTLGQGPEFLTYFQNEAQLEKSRLLSDRFSAERPKGSFSTLEIQRTEQGDSAMYLCASSPGTGAYTDTQYFGPGTRLTVL.